This T cell receptor beta chain emerged from a study of CXCR3-negative and CXCR3-positive naive CD8 T cells. Details on this clonotype: The antigen remains undetermined.

Findings and caveats of the study: Both naive subsets had comparably high diversity; memory CD8+ cells much lower.

TRB cDNA libraries were made by UMI-labeled 5' RACE. TCRdb re-called the 5' RACE reads, yielding one record per CDR3 amino acid sequence without DNA. Its table lists around 60,000 distinct CDR3 sequences. This TCR derives from a human donor in good health. Some clones in this sample may be carry-over from other donors' samples. The specimen sequenced was naive CXCR3- CD8+ T cells from blood. The subset was: CD45RO-CCR7+CD27+CD95- naive CD8+ T cells lacking CXCR3 (TNR3-).

Here the CDR3 reads CSAGTSGSGYEQFF. This chain connects TRBV20-1 to TRBJ2-1; TCRdb reports TRBD2, a call that lacks DNA to check it against. Germline V lookup: CDR1 DFQATT, CDR2 SNEGSKA (reference sequence). This CDR3 contains 14 residues.